Sequencing of this T cell receptor (beta chain) was carried out in a study of T cells in Graves' hyperthyroidism and ophthalmopathy. Many counts were recorded for this clonotype. Its target is not known. Overall study findings and caveats: Researchers found most expanded thyroid clonotypes above 0.001 in blood as well.

Exclusion criteria comprised uncontrolled infection, other autoimmune disease, pregnancy or lactation. Clinical symptoms, serum thyroxine and TRAb, thyroid ultrasound and orbital computed tomography were used for the diagnoses. There were TCR beta CDR3 regions amplified from RNA transcripts. First-round RT-PCR targeting the TCR CDR3 was performed with the HTBI primer set. TCRdb redid the calling of the multiplex PCR reads with MiXCR, one entry per CDR3 protein. Altogether 150,000 or so distinct CDR3 sequences are present, approximately 20% being singletons, with the ten largest covering around 69%. Looked up from germline, CDR1 is SEHNR and CDR2 is FQNEAQ (reference sequence). V was shortened by 5 bases and J by 4 bases, with 12 bases between the two germline ends. The CDR3 is 14 amino acids.

The sequence was obtained from a woman aged 45-59 years with Graves' hyperthyroidism that later progressed to Graves' ophthalmopathy. Specimen: blood. The gene calls are TRBV7-9 and TRBJ2-1; D call uncertain. The CDR3 DNA reads TGTGCCAGCAGCCCCGCTGGGTTTTACAATGAGCAGTTCTTC. Translation gives CASSPAGFYNEQFF.